This TCR beta chain was captured by sequencing in a study of response to subunit inactivated influenza vaccine (dated by TCRdb to the late 2010s). At the level of the whole study: Deep quantitative T cell receptor repertoire profiling was used in the study to track responses to a trivalent subunit inactivated influenza vaccine.

Here is what the overall study found, with its caveats: The authors suggested that each seasonal influenza vaccination may recruit only a limited number of new T cells.

In this sample, this clonotype turned up a few times. What antigen it recognizes has not been identified. Base quality data are lacking; no much larger clone is found one base away. The method was RT-PCR. These reads were obtained on an Illumina HiSeq 2500. TCRdb trimmed the raw reads at Q25, called clones with MiXCR and kept productive beta chains. Each CDR3 protein gets just one entry, which takes the most common genes and DNA from the rows behind it. This sample lists 650,000 to 700,000 distinct CDR3 sequences; around 14% were detected once. Under 14% of the sample rests with the top ten. The material sequenced was PBMCs from blood, taken 12 days after vaccination. The source is a man between 45 and 60 years old who received an inactivated influenza vaccine. Donor details come from another sample of the same person, matched by shared clones.

The nucleotide sequence reads TGCAGCGTTGAAGATCAGGGGAGCTATGGCTACACCTTC. The encoded protein is CSVEDQGSYGYTF. The rearrangement combines TRBV29-1 with TRBJ1-2, with TRBD1 perhaps the D gene, on 6 matching bases. From its cysteine to its phenylalanine, the CDR3 spans 13 amino acids. The retained sequence is limited to the CDR3, 39 bases, with the frame set at the first base. V is shortened by 0 bases, J by 4 bases, and the region joining them spans 9 bases. CDR1 and CDR2 were assigned from the germline V gene as SQVTM and ANQGSEA. When the CDR3 is completed using the reference TRBV29-1 and TRBJ1-2 genes on either side, the full variable domain is SAVISQKPSRDICQRGTSLTIQCQVDSQVTMMFWYRQQPGQSLTLIATANQGSEATYESGFVIDKFPISRPNLTFSTLTVSNMSPEDSSIYLCSVEDQGSYGYTFGSGTRLTVV.